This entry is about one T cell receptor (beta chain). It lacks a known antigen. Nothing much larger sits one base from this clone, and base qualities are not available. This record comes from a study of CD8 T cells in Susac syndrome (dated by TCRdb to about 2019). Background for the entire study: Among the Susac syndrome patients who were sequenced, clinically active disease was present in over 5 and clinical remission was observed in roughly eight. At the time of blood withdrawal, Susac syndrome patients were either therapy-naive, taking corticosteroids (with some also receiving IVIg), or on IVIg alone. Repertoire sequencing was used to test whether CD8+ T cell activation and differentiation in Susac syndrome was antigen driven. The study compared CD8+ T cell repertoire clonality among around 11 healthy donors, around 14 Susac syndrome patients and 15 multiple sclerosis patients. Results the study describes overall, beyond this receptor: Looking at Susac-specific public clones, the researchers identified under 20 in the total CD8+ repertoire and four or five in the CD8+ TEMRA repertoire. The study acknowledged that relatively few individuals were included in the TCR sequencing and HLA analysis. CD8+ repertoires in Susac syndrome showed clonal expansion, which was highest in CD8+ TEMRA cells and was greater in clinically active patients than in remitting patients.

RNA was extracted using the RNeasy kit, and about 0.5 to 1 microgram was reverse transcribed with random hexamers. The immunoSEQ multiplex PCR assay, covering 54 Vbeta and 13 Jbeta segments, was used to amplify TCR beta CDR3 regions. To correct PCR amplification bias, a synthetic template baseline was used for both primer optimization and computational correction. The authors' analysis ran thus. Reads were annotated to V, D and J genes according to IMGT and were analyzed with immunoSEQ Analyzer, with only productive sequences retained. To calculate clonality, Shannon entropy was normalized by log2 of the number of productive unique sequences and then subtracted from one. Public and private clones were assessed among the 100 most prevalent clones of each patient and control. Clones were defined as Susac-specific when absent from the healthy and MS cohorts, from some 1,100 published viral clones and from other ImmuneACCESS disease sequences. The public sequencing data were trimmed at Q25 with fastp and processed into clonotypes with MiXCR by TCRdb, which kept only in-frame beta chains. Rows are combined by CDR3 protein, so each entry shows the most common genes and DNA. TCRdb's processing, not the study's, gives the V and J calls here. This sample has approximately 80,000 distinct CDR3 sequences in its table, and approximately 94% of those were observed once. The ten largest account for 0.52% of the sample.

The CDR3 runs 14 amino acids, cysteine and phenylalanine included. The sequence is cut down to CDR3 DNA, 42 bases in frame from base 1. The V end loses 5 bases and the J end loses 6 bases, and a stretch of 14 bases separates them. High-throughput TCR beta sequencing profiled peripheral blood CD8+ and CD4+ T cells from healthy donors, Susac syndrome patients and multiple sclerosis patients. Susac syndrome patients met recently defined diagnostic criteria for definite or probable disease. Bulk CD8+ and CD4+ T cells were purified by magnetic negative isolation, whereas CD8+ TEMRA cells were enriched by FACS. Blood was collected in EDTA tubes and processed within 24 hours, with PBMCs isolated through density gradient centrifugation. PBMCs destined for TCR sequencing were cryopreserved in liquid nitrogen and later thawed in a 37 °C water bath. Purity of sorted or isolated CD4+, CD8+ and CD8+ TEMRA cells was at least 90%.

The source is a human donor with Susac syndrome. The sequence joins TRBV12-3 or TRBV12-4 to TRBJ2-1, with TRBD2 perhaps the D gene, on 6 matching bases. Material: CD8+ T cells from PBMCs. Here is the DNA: TGTGCCAGCAGTCGGGGGTCCTTGGGCAATGAGCAGTTCTTC. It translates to CASSRGSLGNEQFF.